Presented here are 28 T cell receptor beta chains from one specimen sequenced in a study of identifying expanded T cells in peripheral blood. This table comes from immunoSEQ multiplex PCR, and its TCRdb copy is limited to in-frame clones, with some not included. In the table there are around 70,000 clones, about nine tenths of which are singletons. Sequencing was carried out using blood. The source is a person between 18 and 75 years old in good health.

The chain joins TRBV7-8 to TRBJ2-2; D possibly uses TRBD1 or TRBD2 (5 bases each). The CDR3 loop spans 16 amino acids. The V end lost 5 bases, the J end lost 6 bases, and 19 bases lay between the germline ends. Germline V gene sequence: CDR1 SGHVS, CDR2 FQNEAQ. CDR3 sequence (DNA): TGTGCCAGCAGCCACTCGGGAACAGTGGGGGCCGGGGAGCTGTTTTTT. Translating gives CASSHSGTVGAGELFF.

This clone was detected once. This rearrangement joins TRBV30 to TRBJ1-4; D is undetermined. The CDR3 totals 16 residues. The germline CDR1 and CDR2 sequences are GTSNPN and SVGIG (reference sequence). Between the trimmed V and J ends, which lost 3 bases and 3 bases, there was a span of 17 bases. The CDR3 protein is CAWRRTRGAANEKLFF. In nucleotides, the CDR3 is TGTGCCTGGAGAAGGACCCGGGGAGCAGCTAATGAAAAACTGTTTTTT. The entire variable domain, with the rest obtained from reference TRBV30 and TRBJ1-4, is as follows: SQTIHQWPATLVQPVGSPLSLECTVEGTSNPNLYWYRQAAGRGLQLLFYSVGIGQISSEVPQNLSASRPQDRQFILSSKKLLLSDSGFYLCAWRRTRGAANEKLFFGSGTQLSVL.

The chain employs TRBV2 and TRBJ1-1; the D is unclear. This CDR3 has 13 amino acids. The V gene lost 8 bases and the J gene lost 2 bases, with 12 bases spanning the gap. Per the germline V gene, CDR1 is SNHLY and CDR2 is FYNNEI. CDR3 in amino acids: CASGSDGNTEAFF. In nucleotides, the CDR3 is TGTGCCAGCGGTTCTGACGGAAACACTGAAGCTTTCTTT.

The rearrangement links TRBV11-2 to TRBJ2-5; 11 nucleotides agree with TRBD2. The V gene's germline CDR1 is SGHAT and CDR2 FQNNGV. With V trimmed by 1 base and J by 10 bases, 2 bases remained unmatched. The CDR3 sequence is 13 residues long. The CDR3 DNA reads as TGTGCCAGCAGCTTAGCGGGACTAGCGGTCCAGTACTTC. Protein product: CASSLAGLAVQYF.

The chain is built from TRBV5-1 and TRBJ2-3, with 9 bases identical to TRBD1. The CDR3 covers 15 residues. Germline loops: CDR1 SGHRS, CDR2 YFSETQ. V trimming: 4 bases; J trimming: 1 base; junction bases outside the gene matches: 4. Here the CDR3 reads CASSPQGAGTDTQYF. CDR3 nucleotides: TGCGCCAGCAGCCCACAGGGGGCAGGCACAGATACGCAGTATTTT.

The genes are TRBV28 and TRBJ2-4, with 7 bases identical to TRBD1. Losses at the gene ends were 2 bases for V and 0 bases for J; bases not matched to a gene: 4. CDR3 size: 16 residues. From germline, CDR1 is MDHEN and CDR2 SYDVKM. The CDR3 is CASSLPGQLAKNIQYF. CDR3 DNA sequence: TGTGCCAGCAGTTTACCGGGACAGCTAGCCAAAAACATTCAGTACTTC.

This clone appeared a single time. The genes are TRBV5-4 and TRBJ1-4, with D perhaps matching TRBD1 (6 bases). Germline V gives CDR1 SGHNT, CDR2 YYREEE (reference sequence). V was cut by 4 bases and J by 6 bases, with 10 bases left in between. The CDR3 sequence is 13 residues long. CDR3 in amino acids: CASSPQGDEKLFF. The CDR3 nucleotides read TGTGCCAGCAGCCCACAGGGAGATGAAAAACTGTTTTTT.

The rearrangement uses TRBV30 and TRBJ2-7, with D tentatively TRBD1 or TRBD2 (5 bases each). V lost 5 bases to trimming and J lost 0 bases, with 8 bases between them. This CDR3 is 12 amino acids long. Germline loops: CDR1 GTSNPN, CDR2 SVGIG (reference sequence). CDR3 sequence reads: CAWGGSSYEQYF. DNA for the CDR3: TGTGCCTGGGGGGGAAGCTCCTACGAGCAGTACTTC.

This CDR3 reads CASSFGTSGNEQFF. The CDR3 region has the DNA TGTGCCAGCAGCTTTGGGACTAGTGGCAATGAGCAGTTCTTC. The chain couples TRBV5-6 to TRBJ2-1; 8 bases fit TRBD2. V was pared by 2 bases and J by 6 bases, with 4 bases of the junction left unmatched. This CDR3 contains 14 residues. In germline, CDR1 is SGHDT, CDR2 YYEEEE.

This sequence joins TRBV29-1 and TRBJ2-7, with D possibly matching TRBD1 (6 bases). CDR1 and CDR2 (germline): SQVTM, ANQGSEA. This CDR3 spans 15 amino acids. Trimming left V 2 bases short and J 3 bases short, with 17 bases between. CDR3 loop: CSVEKGQGSDYEQYF. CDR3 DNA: TGCAGCGTTGAAAAGGGGCAGGGGTCGGACTACGAGCAGTACTTC.

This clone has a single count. CDR3 sequence reads: CASSIAGAKNIQYF. The CDR3 region has the DNA TGTGCCAGTAGTATAGCGGGAGCCAAAAACATTCAGTACTTC. The gene calls are TRBV19 and TRBJ2-4; D is unclear. The V gene's germline CDR1 is LNHDA and CDR2 SQIVND (reference sequence). The V end lost 1 base, the J end lost 0 bases, and 4 bases lay between the germline ends. The CDR3 contains 14 residues.

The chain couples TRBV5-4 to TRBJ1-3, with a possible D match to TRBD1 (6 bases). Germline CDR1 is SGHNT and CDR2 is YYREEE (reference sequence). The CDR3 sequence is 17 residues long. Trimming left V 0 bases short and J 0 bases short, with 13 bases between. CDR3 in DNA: TGTGCCAGCAGCTTGGCCTCTGGGGGCTACTCTGGAAACACCATATATTTT. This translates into CASSLASGGYSGNTIYF.

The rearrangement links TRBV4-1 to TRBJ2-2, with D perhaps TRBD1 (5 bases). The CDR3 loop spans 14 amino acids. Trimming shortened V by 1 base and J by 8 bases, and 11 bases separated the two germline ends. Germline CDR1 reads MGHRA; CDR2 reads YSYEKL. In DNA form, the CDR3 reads TGCGCCAGCAGCCAAGGGACCCAGGGAGGGGAGCTGTTTTTT. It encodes CASSQGTQGGELFF.

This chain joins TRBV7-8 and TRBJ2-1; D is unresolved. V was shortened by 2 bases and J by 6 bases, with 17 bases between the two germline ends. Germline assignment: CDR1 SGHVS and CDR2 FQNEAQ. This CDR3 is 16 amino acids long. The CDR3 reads CASSLFARTGGNEQFF. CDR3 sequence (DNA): TGTGCCAGCAGCTTATTTGCCCGAACCGGCGGCAATGAGCAGTTCTTC.

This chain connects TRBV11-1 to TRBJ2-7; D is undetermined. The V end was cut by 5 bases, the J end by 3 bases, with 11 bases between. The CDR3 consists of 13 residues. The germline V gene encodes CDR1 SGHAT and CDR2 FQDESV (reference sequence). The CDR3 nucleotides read TGTGCCAGCAGCCCACAGCAGTACTACGAGCAGTACTTC. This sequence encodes CASSPQQYYEQYF. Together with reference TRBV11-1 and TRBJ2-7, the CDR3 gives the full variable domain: EAEVAQSPRYKITEKSQAVAFWCDPISGHATLYWYRQILGQGPELLVQFQDESVVDDSQLPKDRFSAERLKGVDSTLKIQPAELGDSAMYLCASSPQQYYEQYFGPGTRLTVT.

The CDR3 DNA follows: TGTGCCATCCTACTTCAGGGAAATGGCTACACCTTC. It specifies CAILLQGNGYTF. This rearrangement joins TRBV6-4 to TRBJ1-2, with a possible D match to TRBD1 (5 bases). The V and J ends lost 10 bases and 6 bases respectively, with 15 bases between them. Germline assignment: CDR1 MRHNA and CDR2 SNTAGT. There are 12 residues in the CDR3.

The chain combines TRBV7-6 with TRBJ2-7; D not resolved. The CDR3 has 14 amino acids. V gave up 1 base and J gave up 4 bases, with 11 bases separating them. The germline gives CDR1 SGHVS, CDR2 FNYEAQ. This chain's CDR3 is CASSLGGSYYEQYF. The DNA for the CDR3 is TGTGCCAGCAGCTTAGGGGGTAGTTATTACGAGCAGTACTTC.

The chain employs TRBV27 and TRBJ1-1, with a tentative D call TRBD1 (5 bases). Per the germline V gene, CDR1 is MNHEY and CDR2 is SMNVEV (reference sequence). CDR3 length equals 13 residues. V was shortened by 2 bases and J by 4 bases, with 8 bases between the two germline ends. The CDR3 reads CASSLGGGTEAFF. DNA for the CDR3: TGTGCCAGCAGTTTAGGGGGGGGCACTGAAGCTTTCTTT.

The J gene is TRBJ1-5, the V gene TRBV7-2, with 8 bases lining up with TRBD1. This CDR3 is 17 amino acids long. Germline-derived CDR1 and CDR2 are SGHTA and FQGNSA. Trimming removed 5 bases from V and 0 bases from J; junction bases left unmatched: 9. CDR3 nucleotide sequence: TGTGCCAGCAGCCTAGGGACAGGCCACAATAGCAATCAGCCCCAGCATTTT. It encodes CASSLGTGHNSNQPQHF. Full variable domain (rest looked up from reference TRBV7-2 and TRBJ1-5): GAGVSQSPSNKVTEKGKDVELRCDPISGHTALYWYRQSLGQGLEFLIYFQGNSAPDKSGLPSDRFSAERTGGSVSTLTIQRTQQEDSAVYLCASSLGTGHNSNQPQHFGDGTRLSIL.

CDR3 sequence (DNA): TGTGCCATCAGTGCGACAGGGGACCGGGAAAAACTGTTTTTT. Its translation: CAISATGDREKLFF. The rearrangement links TRBV10-3 to TRBJ1-4, with 8 bases lining up with TRBD1. V was pared by 4 bases and J by 8 bases, with 6 bases of the junction left unmatched. The CDR3 is 14 residues long. Per the germline V gene, CDR1 is ENHRY and CDR2 is SYGVKD.

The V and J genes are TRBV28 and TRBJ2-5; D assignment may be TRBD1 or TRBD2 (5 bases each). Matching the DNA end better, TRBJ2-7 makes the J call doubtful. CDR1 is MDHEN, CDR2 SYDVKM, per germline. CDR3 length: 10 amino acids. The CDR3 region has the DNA TGTGCCAGCAGCGGGACCGAGCAGTACTTC. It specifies CASSGTEQYF.

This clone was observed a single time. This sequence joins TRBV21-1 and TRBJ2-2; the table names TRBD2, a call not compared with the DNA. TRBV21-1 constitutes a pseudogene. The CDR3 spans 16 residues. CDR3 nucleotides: TGTGCCAGCAGCAGAGGGAGGGGTCCGAACACCGGGGAGCTGTTTTTT. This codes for CASSRGRGPNTGELFF.

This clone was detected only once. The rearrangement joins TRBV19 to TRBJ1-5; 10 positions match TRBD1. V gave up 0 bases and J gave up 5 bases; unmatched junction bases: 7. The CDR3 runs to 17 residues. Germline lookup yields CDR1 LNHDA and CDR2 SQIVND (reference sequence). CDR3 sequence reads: CASSIDVGQGLHQPQHF. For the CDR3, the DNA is TGTGCCAGTAGTATAGATGTGGGACAGGGGCTCCATCAGCCCCAGCATTTT.

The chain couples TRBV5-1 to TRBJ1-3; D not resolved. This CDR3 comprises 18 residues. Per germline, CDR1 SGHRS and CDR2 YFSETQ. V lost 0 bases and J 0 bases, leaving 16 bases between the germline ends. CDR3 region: CASSLDPGGESSGNTIYF. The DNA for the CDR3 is TGCGCCAGCAGCTTGGATCCGGGCGGGGAGAGCTCTGGAAACACCATATATTTT.

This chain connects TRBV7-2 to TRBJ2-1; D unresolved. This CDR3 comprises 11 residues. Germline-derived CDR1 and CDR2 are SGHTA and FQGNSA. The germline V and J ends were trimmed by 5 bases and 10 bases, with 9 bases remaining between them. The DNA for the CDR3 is TGTGCCAGCAGCCCCCTTAGGGAGCAGTTCTTC. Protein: CASSPLREQFF.

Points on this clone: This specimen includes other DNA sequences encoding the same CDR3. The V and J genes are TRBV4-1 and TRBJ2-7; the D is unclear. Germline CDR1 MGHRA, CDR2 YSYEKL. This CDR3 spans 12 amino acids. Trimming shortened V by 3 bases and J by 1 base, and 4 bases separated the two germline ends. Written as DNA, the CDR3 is TGCGCCAGCAGCCAGGGGTCCTACGAGCAGTACTTC. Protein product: CASSQGSYEQYF.

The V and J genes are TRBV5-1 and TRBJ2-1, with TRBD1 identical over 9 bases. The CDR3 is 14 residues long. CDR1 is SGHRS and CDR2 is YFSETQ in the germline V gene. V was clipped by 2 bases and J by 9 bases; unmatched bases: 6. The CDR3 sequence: CASSLGDRVGEQFF. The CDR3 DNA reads TGCGCCAGCAGCTTAGGGGACAGGGTAGGTGAGCAGTTCTTC. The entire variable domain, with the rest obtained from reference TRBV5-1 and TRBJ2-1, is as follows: KAGVTQTPRYLIKTRGQQVTLSCSPISGHRSVSWYQQTPGQGLQFLFEYFSETQRNKGNFPGRFSGRQFSNSRSEMNVSTLELGDSALYLCASSLGDRVGEQFFGPGTRLTVL.

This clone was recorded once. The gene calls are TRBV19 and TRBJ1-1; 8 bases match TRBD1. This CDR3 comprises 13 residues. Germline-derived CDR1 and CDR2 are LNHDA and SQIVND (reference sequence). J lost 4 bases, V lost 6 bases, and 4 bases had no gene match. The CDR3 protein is CASRLQGGTEAFF. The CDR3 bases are TGTGCCAGTAGGCTACAGGGGGGCACTGAAGCTTTCTTT.